The clone carrying this TCR beta chain was seen only a few times. Its antigen is undetermined. The entry originates in a study of CD8+ T cells in alopecia areata. Overall study context: Treated patients took oral tofacitinib at 5 to 10 mg twice daily.

The treatment was: oral pan-JAK inhibitor, 5-10 mg twice daily. T lymphocytes (CD4+ and CD8+) were sorted from PBMCs. Overall study findings and caveats: Scalp samples also contribute reads from the resident alphabeta T cells found in normal skin.

RNA extraction and reverse transcription yielded cDNA as sequencing template. Sequencing used immunoSEQ multiplex PCR; TCRdb keeps in-frame clones, though not all of them. This sample has 200,000 to 250,000 clones, with 50% to 75% found just once. The CDR3 consists of 14 residues. V was clipped by 4 bases and J by 7 bases; unmatched bases: 4. CDR1 SNHLY and CDR2 FYNNEI come from the germline V gene. The chain carries TRBV2 and TRBJ1-5, with 10 bases that match TRBD1. The receptor was isolated from a human donor with alopecia areata. The source material was CD4+ T cells sorted from blood, sampled at week 4, from a patient treated with tofacitinib. The DNA of the CDR3 is TGTGCCAGCAGTGGACAGGGGGCAGGACAGCCCCAGCATTTT. This sequence encodes CASSGQGAGQPQHF.